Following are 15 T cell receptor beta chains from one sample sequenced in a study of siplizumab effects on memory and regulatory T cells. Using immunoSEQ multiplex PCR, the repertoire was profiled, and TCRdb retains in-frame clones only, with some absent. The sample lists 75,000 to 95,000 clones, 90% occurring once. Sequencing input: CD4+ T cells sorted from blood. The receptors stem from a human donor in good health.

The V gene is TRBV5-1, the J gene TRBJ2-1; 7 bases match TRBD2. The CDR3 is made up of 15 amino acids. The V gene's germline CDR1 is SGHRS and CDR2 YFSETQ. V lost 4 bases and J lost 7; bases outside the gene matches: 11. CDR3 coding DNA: TGCGCCAGCAGCACCCGGGACTATACACGGAATGAGCAGTTCTTC. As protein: CASSTRDYTRNEQFF.

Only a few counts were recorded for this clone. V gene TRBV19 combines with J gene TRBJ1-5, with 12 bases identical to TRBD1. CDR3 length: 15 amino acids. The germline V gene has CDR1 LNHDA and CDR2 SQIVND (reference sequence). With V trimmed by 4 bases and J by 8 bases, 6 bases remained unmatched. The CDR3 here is CASSTGTGGNEPQHF. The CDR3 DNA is TGTGCCAGTAGTACAGGGACAGGGGGCAACGAGCCCCAGCATTTT.

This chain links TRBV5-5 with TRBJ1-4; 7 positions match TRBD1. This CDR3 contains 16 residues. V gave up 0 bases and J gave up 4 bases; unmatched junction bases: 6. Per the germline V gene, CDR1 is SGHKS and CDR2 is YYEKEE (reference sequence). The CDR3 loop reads CASSLGGRGSNEKLFF. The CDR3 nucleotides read TGTGCCAGCAGCTTGGGAGGCAGGGGGAGTAATGAAAAACTGTTTTTT.

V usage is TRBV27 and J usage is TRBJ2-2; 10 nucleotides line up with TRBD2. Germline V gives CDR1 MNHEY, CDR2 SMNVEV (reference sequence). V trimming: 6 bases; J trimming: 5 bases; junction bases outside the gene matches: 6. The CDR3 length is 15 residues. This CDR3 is CASSQAGGATGELFF. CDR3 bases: TGTGCCAGCAGCCAAGCGGGAGGGGCAACCGGGGAGCTGTTTTTT.

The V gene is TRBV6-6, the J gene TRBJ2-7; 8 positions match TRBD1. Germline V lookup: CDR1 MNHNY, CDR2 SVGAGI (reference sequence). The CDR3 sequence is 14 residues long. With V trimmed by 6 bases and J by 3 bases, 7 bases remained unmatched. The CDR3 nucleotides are TGTGCCAGCAGGCCTACTGGACAGGGCTACGAGCAGTACTTC. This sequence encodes CASRPTGQGYEQYF.

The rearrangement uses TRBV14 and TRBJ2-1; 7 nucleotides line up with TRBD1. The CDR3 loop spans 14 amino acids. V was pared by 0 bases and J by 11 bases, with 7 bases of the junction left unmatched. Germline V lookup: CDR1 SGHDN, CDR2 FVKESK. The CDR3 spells CASSQDYEDRKQFF. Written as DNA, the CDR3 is TGTGCCAGCAGCCAAGATTATGAGGACAGGAAGCAGTTCTTC.

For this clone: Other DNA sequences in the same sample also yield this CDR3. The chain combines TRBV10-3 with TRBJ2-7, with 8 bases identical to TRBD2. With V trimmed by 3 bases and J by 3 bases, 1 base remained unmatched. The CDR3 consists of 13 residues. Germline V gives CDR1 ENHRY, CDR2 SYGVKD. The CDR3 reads CAISESGSYEQYF. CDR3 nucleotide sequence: TGTGCCATCAGTGAAAGCGGGAGCTACGAGCAGTACTTC.

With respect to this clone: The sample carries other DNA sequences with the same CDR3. CDR3 nucleotide sequence: TGTGCCAGCAGTGAGTTCTACGAGCAGTACTTC. Translating gives CASSEFYEQYF. V is TRBV25-1 and J is TRBJ2-7; D remains ambiguous. The CDR3 loop spans 11 amino acids. V was trimmed by 3 bases and J by 3 bases, leaving 3 bases between them. Germline CDR1 MGHDK, CDR2 SYGVNS.

The CDR3 region has the DNA TGTGCCAGCAGTGCCGATACCGGGACACAAGCTTTCTTT. Protein: CASSADTGTQAFF. This rearrangement joins TRBV6-4 to TRBJ1-1, with D perhaps TRBD1 (6 bases). The CDR3 has 13 residues. Trimming took 4 bases from V and 9 from J, leaving 15 bases between them. Germline V gene data show CDR1 as MRHNA and CDR2 as SNTAGT.

CDR3 region: CAWSPPVNTEAFF. The CDR3 nucleotides are TGTGCCTGGAGTCCCCCGGTAAACACTGAAGCTTTCTTT. V gene TRBV30 combines with J gene TRBJ1-1, with D uncertain. Germline V CDR1 and CDR2: GTSNPN, SVGIG (reference sequence). The CDR3 consists of 13 residues. V was trimmed by 2 bases and J by 2 bases, leaving 9 bases between them.

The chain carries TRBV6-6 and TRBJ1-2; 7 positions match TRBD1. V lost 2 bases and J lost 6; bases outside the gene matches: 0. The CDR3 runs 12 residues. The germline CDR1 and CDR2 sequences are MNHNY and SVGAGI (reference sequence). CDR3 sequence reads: CASSYGTDGYTF. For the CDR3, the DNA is TGTGCCAGCAGTTACGGGACAGATGGCTACACCTTC.

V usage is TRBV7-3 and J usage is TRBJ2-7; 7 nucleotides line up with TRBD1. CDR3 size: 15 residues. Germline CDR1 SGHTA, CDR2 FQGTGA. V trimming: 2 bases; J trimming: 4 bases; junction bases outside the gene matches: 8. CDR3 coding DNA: TGTGCCAGCAGCTTAGGGGCAGGGGGAGTATACGAGCAGTACTTC. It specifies CASSLGAGGVYEQYF.

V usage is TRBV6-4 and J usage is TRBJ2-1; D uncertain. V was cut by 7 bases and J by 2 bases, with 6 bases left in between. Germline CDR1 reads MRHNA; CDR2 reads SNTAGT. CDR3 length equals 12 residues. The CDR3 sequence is CASMRTYNEQFF. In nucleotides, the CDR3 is TGTGCCAGCATGCGGACCTACAATGAGCAGTTCTTC.

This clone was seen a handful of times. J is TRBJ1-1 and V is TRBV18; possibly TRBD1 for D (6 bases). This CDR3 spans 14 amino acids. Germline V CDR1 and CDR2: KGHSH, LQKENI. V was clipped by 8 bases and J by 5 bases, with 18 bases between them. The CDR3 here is CASQNREGKTEAFF. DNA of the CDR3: TGTGCCAGCCAGAACAGGGAGGGAAAGACTGAAGCTTTCTTT.

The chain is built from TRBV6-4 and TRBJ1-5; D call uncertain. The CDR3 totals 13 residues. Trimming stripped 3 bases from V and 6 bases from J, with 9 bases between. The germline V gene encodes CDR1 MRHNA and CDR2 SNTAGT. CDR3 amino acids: CASSEAGLQPQHF. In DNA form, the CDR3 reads TGTGCCAGCAGTGAAGCAGGCCTTCAGCCCCAGCATTTT.